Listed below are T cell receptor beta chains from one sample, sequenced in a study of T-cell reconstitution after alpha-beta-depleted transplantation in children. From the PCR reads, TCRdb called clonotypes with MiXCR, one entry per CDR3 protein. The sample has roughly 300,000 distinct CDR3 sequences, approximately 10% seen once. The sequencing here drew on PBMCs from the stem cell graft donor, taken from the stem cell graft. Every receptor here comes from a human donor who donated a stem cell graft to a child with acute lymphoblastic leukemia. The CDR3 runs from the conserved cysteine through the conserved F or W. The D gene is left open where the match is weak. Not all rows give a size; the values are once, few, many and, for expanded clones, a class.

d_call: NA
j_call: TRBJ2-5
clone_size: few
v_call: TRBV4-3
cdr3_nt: TGCGCCAGCAGCCAAGATAGGCAGACGTACCAAGAGACCCAGTACTTC
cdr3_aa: CASSQDRQTYQETQYF

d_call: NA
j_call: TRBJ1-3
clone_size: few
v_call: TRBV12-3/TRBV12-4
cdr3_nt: TGTGCCAGCAGTTTAGCGGGAGGGAACTCTGGAAACACCATATATTTT
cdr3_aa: CASSLAGGNSGNTIYF

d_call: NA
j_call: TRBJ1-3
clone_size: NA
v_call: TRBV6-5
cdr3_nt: TGTGCCAGCAGTTACTCGGCTGCGGGAAACACCATATATTTT
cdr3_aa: CASSYSAAGNTIYF

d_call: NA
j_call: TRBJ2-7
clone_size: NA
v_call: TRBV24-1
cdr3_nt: TGTGCCCTTAAGCCCCAGGACGGCGTCTCCTACGACCAGTACTTC
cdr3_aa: CALKPQDGVSYDQYF

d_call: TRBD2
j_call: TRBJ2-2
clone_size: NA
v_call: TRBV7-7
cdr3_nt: TGTGCTAGCAGCCCAATGGCGACTAGCGGGAGGGGAACGAACACCGGGGAGCTGTTTTTT
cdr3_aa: CASSPMATSGRGTNTGELFF

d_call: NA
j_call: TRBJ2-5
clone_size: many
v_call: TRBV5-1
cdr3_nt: TGCGCCAGCAGAGCGGGAGAGACCCAGTACTTC
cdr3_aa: CASRAGETQYF

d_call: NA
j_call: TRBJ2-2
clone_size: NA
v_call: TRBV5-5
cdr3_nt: TGTGCCAGCAGCTCACAGGTTAGCTGGGAGCTGTTTTTT
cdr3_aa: CASSSQVSWELFF

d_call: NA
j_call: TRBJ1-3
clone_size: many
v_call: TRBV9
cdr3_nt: TGTGCCAGCAGCGCCGCTAGCTCTGGAAACACCATATATTTT
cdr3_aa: CASSAASSGNTIYF

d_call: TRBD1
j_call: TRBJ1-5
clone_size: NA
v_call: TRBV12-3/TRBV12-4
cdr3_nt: TGTGCCAGCAGTTCGACAGGGGATGGCAATCAGCCCCAGCATTTT
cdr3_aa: CASSSTGDGNQPQHF

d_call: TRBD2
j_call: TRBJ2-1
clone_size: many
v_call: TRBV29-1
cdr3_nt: TGCAGCACCCCCGGGACTAGCGGGAGGGGCTCCTACAATGAGCAGTTCTTC
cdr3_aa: CSTPGTSGRGSYNEQFF

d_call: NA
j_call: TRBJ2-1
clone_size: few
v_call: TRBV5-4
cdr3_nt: TGTGCCAGCAGCAAGGGGGGCCTCACCTACAATGAGCAGTTCTTC
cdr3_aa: CASSKGGLTYNEQFF

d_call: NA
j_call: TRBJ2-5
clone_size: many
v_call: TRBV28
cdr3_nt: TGTGCCAGCAGTCTTAGCGGAGGGGGTCAAGAGACCCAGTACTTC
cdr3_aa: CASSLSGGGQETQYF

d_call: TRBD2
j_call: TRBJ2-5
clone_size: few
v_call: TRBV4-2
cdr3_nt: TGTGCCAGCAGCCAAGGGGGACTAGCGGGAGGAGAGACCCAGTACTTC
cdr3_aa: CASSQGGLAGGETQYF

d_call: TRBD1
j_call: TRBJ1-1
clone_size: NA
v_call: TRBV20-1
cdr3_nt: TGCAGTGCTCTCAGGGGGCCGGGCACTGAAGCTTTCTTT
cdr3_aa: CSALRGPGTEAFF

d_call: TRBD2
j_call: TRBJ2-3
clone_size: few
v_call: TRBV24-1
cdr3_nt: TGTGCCACCAGTGCCCGGAAACCGGGACTAGCGGGAGGGCCAGATACGCAGTATTTT
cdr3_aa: CATSARKPGLAGGPDTQYF

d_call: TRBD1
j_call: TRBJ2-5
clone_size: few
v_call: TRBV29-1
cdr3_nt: TGCAGCGTTAGGCGGGACAGGGTAGAGACCCAGTACTTC
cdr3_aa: CSVRRDRVETQYF

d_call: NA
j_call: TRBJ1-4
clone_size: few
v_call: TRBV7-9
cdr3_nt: TGTGCCAGCAGCACACCGGGACTAAGCGGAAAACTGTTTTTT
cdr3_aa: CASSTPGLSGKLFF

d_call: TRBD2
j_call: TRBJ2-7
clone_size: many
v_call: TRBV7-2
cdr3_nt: TGTGCCAGCAGCTTGACTAGCGCCTCCTACGAGCAGTACTTC
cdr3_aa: CASSLTSASYEQYF

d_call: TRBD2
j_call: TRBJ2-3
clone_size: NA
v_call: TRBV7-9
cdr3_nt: TGTGCCAGCAGCTCCTGGACTAGCTATAGCACAGATACGCAGTATTTT
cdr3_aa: CASSSWTSYSTDTQYF

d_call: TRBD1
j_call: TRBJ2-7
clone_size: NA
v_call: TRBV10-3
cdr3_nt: TGTGCCATCAGCGACGGACAGGGCAACGAGCAGTACTTC
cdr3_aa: CAISDGQGNEQYF

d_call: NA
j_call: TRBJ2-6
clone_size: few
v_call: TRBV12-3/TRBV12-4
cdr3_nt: TGTGCCAGCAGACTCGCCCCGGGGAGAGGGGCCAACGTCCTGACTTTC
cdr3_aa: CASRLAPGRGANVLTF

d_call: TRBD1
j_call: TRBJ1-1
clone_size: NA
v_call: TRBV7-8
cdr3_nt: TGTGCCAGCAGCTTAGGGCGCGCAGGGGGCAGTTCGGGCACTGAAGCTTTCTTT
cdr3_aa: CASSLGRAGGSSGTEAFF

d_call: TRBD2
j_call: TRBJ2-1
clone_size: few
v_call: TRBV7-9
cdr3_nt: TGTGCCAGCAGCCCCCGGGTAGCGGGAGATCTCAATGAGCAGTTCTTC
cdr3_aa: CASSPRVAGDLNEQFF

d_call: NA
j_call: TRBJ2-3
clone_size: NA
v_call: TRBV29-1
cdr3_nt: TGCAGCGTTGGCGGGTTAACTAGCACAGATACGCAGTATTTT
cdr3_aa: CSVGGLTSTDTQYF

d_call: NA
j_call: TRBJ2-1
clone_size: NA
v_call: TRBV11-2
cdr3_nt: TGTGCCAGCAGCTCAACCCCCTCGGATGAGCAGTTCTTC
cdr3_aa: CASSSTPSDEQFF

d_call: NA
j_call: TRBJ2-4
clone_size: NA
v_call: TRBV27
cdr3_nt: TGTGCCAGCAGTTTGGGTGGCCAGCTAGCCAAAAACATTCAGTACTTC
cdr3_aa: CASSLGGQLAKNIQYF

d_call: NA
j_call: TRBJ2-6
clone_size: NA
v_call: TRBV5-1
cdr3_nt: TGCGCCAGCAGCTTTTCCCCAGAAACTGGGGCCAACGTCCTGACTTTC
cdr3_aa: CASSFSPETGANVLTF

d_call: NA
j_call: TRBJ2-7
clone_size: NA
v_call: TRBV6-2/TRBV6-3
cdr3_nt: TGTGCCAGCAGTTTCCGATCTAGCCCGCTAACCTACGAGCAGTACTTC
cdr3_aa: CASSFRSSPLTYEQYF

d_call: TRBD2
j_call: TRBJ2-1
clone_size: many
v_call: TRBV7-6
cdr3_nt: TGTGCCAGCAGCTGGACTAGCGGGAGAACCAATGAGCAGTTCTTC
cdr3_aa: CASSWTSGRTNEQFF

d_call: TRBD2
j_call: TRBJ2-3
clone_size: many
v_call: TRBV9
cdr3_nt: TGTGCCAGCAGCGGTCGACTAGCGGTAACAGATACGCAGTATTTT
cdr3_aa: CASSGRLAVTDTQYF

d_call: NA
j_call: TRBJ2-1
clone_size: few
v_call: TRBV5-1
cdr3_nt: TGCGCCAGCAGCTTGACTGAGGCGGAACTGTCCTACAATGAGCAGTTCTTC
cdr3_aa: CASSLTEAELSYNEQFF

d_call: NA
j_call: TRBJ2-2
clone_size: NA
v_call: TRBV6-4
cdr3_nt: TGTGCCAGCAGCCTTGAGGGGGACACCGGGGAGCTGTTTTTT
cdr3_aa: CASSLEGDTGELFF

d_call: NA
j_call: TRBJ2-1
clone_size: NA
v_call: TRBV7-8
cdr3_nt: TGTGCCAGCAGCTTTCTACCATATGAGCAGTTCTTC
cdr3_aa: CASSFLPYEQFF

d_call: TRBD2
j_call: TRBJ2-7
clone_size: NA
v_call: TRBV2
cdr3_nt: TGTGCCAGCAGGGGTCCCGGGACTAGCGGGAGGGACTACGAGCAGTACTTC
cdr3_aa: CASRGPGTSGRDYEQYF

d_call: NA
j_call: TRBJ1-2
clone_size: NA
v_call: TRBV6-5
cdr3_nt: TGTGCCAGCAGTTTGGGTTCCCGGAACTATGGCTACACCTTC
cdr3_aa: CASSLGSRNYGYTF

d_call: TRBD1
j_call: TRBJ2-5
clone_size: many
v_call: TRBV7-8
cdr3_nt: TGTGCCAGCAGCCTAACAGGGGCCAAGACCCAGTACTTC
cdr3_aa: CASSLTGAKTQYF

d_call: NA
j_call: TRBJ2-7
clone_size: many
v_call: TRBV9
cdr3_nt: TGTGCCAGCAGCGTAACTGATAGACCCTACGAGCAGTACTTC
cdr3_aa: CASSVTDRPYEQYF

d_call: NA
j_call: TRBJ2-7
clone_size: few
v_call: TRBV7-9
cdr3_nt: TGTGCCAGCAGCTTAGTCGGCAGGGTGAACGAGCAGTACTTC
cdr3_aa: CASSLVGRVNEQYF

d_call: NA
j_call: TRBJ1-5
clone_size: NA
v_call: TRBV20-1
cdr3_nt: TGCAGTGCTAGAGGTCAAGTTGGCCAGCCCCAGCATTTT
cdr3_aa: CSARGQVGQPQHF

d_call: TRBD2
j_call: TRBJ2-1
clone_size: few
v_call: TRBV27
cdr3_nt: TGTGCCAGCAGTTTATCGTCCCTAGCGGGAGTCAATGAGCAGTTCTTC
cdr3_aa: CASSLSSLAGVNEQFF

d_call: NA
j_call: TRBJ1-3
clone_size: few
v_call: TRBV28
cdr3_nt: TGTGCCAGCAGTTTCCACTCTGGAAACACCATATATTTT
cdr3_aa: CASSFHSGNTIYF

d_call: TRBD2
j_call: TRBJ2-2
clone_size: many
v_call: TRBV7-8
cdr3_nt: TGTGCCAGCAGCCCCCGGGGAGGGGAGTTTAGCACCGGGGAGCTGTTTTTT
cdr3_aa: CASSPRGGEFSTGELFF

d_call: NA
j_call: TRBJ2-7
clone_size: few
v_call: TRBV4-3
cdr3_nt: TGCGCCAGCAGCCAAGATGCGGCAGGAGGGAACTACGAGCAGTACTTC
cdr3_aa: CASSQDAAGGNYEQYF

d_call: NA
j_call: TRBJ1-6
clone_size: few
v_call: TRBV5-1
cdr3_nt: TGCGCCAGCAGCTTGTCGGGACAAGGTTCACCCCTCCACTTT
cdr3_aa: CASSLSGQGSPLHF

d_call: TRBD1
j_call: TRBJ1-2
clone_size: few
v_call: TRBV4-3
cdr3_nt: TGCGCCAGCAGCCACCAACAGGGGAGAGGCTATGGCTACACCTTC
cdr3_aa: CASSHQQGRGYGYTF

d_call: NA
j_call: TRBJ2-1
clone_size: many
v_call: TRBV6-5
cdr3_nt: TGTGCCAGCAGTCCGAGCTCCTACAATGAGCAGTTCTTC
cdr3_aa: CASSPSSYNEQFF

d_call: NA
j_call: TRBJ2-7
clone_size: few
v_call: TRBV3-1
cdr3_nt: TGTGCCAGCAGCTCCTGGACGTCGGGCGAGCAGTACTTC
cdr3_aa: CASSSWTSGEQYF

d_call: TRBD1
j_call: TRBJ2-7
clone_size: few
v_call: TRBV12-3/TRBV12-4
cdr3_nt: TGTGCCAGCAGTTTAAGGGACAGGGAGGCGGAGCAGTACTTC
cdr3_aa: CASSLRDREAEQYF

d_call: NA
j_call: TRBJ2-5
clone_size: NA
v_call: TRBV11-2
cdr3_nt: TGTGCCAGCAGCTCTGTGTCGGCAGACCAAGAGACCCAGTACTTC
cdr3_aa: CASSSVSADQETQYF

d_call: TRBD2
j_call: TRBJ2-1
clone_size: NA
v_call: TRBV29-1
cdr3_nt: TGCAGCGTTGTAGGTTGGATAGCGGGGAACAATGAGCAGTTCTTC
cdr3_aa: CSVVGWIAGNNEQFF

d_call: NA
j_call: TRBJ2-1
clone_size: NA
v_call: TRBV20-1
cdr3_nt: TGCAGTGCTAGTTATGGCTACTCCTACAATGAGCAGTTCTTC
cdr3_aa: CSASYGYSYNEQFF